Given below is one TCR beta chain in context. What it binds is not known. It was by quantitative 5'-RACE with molecular barcodes that TCR beta libraries were made. TCRdb recomputed calls from the 5' RACE reads with MiXCR, one row per CDR3 protein. The sample consists of just over 300,000 distinct CDR3 sequences, about a fifth of them appearing once. This record belongs to a study of CD8 T cells in ankylosing spondylitis. Whole-study findings and limits: Peripheral blood samples showed relatively rare disease-linked clones, and these clones were CD8+. Ankylosing spondylitis blood seemed to carry a telltale TCR beta motif made of roughly 8 highly homologous variants.

CDR3 length: 12 amino acids. The ends were cut back, 8 bases at V and 8 bases at J, with 15 bases in the middle. Looked up from germline, CDR1 is MNHNY and CDR2 is SVGAGI (reference sequence). The sequence was collected from a female donor with ankylosing spondylitis or in good health (not recorded which). The sequencing sample was made of blood, either unsorted or a sorted T cell fraction (not recorded which). The chain recombines TRBV6-6 with TRBJ1-2, with D hard to call. The CDR3 loop is CASGNDLGGYTF. The CDR3 DNA sequence: TGTGCCAGCGGCAACGACCTGGGGGGCTACACCTTC.